Each of the 30 T cell receptor beta chains below was sequenced from the same sample in a study of blood T cell repertoires in COVID-19. Assay used: immunoSEQ multiplex PCR; TCRdb lists only in-frame clones, some missing. Found here are about 350,000 clones, about 90% of them singletons; the top ten hold about 0.93%. The sample taken for sequencing was PBMCs or T cells enriched from blood (not recorded which). The receptor source for this set is a woman in her 30s who had recovered from COVID-19.

The chain carries TRBV2 and TRBJ1-6; D is perhaps TRBD1 (5 bases). This CDR3 region has 15 residues. Germline assignment: CDR1 SNHLY and CDR2 FYNNEI. The ends were cut back, 6 bases at V and 9 bases at J, with 18 bases in the middle. The CDR3 spells CASRVGQSESSPLHF. For the CDR3, the DNA is TGTGCCAGCAGGGTAGGACAATCTGAGAGTTCACCCCTCCACTTT. The full variable domain, with the rest looked up from reference TRBV2 and TRBJ1-6, is EPEVTQTPSHQVTQMGQEVILRCVPISNHLYFYWYRQILGQKVEFLVSFYNNEISEKSEIFDDQFSVERPDGSNFTLKIRSTKLEDSAMYFCASRVGQSESSPLHFGNGTRLTVT.

This chain links TRBV28 with TRBJ1-2, with TRBD1 matching over 7 bases. The germline CDR1 and CDR2 sequences are MDHEN and SYDVKM. The V gene end was trimmed by 11 bases and the J gene end by 8 bases; junction bases not matched to a gene: 17. This CDR3 is built from 14 residues. The CDR3 bases are TGTGCCGGTAGACCGGGACAGAGGTTCGGGGGCTACACCTTC. Its protein product is CAGRPGQRFGGYTF.

The gene calls are TRBV6-5 and TRBJ2-3, with D possibly matching TRBD2 (5 bases). CDR1 and CDR2 from the germline V gene are MNHEY and SVGAGI. This CDR3 region has 13 residues. V lost 6 bases and J lost 6, with 13 bases in between. DNA for the CDR3: TGTGCCAGCAGACCAAGCGGCGGGGATACGCAGTATTTT. Translating it yields CASRPSGGDTQYF.

The chain is built from TRBV6-5 and TRBJ1-2, with D possibly matching TRBD1 (5 bases). The ends were cut back, 0 bases at V and 7 bases at J, with 9 bases in the middle. This CDR3 has 13 residues. Germline CDR1 is MNHEY and CDR2 is SVGAGI. The CDR3, as DNA: TGTGCCAGCAGTTACTCGGTCGGGGGTGGCTACACCTTC. Its translation: CASSYSVGGGYTF.

This chain joins TRBV25-1 and TRBJ1-2, with TRBD1 matching 8 bases. CDR1 is MGHDK, CDR2 SYGVNS, per germline. Germline trimming cut 4 bases from V and 3 bases from J; bases unmatched to any gene: 4. The CDR3 extends over 14 amino acids. CDR3 sequence reads: CASSGGTGDYGYTF. DNA of the CDR3: TGTGCCAGCAGTGGGGGGACAGGCGACTATGGCTACACCTTC.

In this sample, this clone turned up once. The rearrangement uses TRBV7-9 and TRBJ2-3; 8 positions agree with TRBD2. The CDR3 contains 14 residues. V trimming: 3 bases; J trimming: 6 bases; junction bases outside the gene matches: 5. CDR1 and CDR2 (germline): SEHNR, FQNEAQ (reference sequence). This CDR3 is CASSLIGLADTQYF. CDR3 coding DNA: TGTGCCAGCAGCTTGATCGGACTAGCCGATACGCAGTATTTT.

V and J are TRBV10-2 and TRBJ2-1; TRBD2 aligns across 8 bases. This CDR3 region has 16 residues. The V gene's germline CDR1 is WSHSY and CDR2 SAAADI. Trimming took 2 bases from V and 8 from J; bases not matched to a gene: 11. CDR3 loop: CASSELASGLRYEQFF. CDR3 DNA sequence: TGCGCCAGCAGTGAGCTGGCTAGCGGGCTTAGGTATGAGCAGTTCTTC.

The rearrangement joins TRBV12-5 to TRBJ2-1; 9 bases are a match to TRBD1. The CDR3 spans 13 residues. Germline V gene lookup returns CDR1 LGHNT and CDR2 FRNRAP. The V and J ends lost 6 bases and 5 bases, in that order; junction bases with no gene match: 2. CDR3 protein: CASGTGGHNEQFF. The DNA of the CDR3 is TGTGCTAGTGGGACAGGGGGACACAATGAGCAGTTCTTC.

V is TRBV11-3 and J is TRBJ1-5, with 7 bases aligning to TRBD1. The CDR3 loop spans 18 amino acids. Germline CDR1 is SGHNT and CDR2 is YENEEA. V lost 0 bases and J lost 5; bases outside the gene matches: 13. CDR3 protein: CASSLEPTLRQGHQPQHF. The CDR3 region has the DNA TGTGCCAGCAGCTTAGAACCGACCCTCCGACAGGGACATCAGCCCCAGCATTTT.

The chain employs TRBV19 and TRBJ2-2; no reliable D call. Trimming left V 6 bases short and J 3 bases short, with 8 bases between. Germline V CDR1 and CDR2: LNHDA, SQIVND (reference sequence). This CDR3 contains 13 residues. The CDR3 coding sequence is TGTGCCAGTAGCCGAGACTACACCGGGGAGCTGTTTTTT. Translating gives CASSRDYTGELFF.

V is TRBV7-9 and J is TRBJ2-1; 13 bases match TRBD2. This CDR3 is 15 amino acids long. The germline V gene has CDR1 SEHNR and CDR2 FQNEAQ (reference sequence). Unmatched junction bases numbered 2, after V lost 2 bases and J lost 7 bases. The CDR3 bases are TGTGCCAGCAGCTTAACTAGCGGGGGGGCAAATGAGCAGTTCTTC. This codes for CASSLTSGGANEQFF.

The chain employs TRBV4-1 and TRBJ2-1, with 7 bases that match TRBD2. CDR1 and CDR2 from the germline V gene are MGHRA and YSYEKL. This CDR3 has 17 amino acids. Trimming took 4 bases from V and 4 from J; bases not matched to a gene: 13. CDR3: CASSPQRWVRGYNEQFF. Written as DNA, the CDR3 is TGCGCCAGCAGCCCACAAAGGTGGGTGCGGGGGTACAATGAGCAGTTCTTC.

This clone was seen only once. V usage is TRBV4-1 and J usage is TRBJ2-6, with D unresolved. The V end lost 4 bases, the J end lost 0 bases, and 7 bases lay between the germline ends. In germline, CDR1 is MGHRA, CDR2 YSYEKL. CDR3 length: 15 residues. CDR3 nucleotides: TGCGCCAGCAGCCTTGCCAGCTCTGGGGCCAACGTCCTGACTTTC. It translates to CASSLASSGANVLTF.

In its sample, this clone was seen once. The chain links TRBV7-2 to TRBJ2-7; 10 bases line up with TRBD2. Trimming cost V 5 bases and J 4 bases; bases outside gene matches: 8. The germline CDR1 and CDR2 sequences are SGHTA and FQGNSA. The CDR3 has 15 amino acids. The CDR3: CASSPVAGGGYEQYF. The DNA of the CDR3 is TGTGCCAGCAGCCCGGTAGCGGGGGGAGGGTACGAGCAGTACTTC.

This sequence joins TRBV11-3 and TRBJ2-5; 7 bases are shared with TRBD1. The CDR3 contains 15 residues. Unmatched junction bases numbered 10, after V lost 5 bases and J lost 4 bases. CDR1 is SGHNT, CDR2 YENEEA, per germline. The CDR3 DNA follows: TGTGCCAGCAGCCTAGGGGGCAGGGGTAGAGAGACCCAGTACTTC. Translating gives CASSLGGRGRETQYF.

This clone was recorded only once. V and J are TRBV12-3 or TRBV12-4 and TRBJ2-5; 7 bases line up with TRBD1. V trimming: 5 bases; J trimming: 5 bases; junction bases outside the gene matches: 5. CDR3 length: 13 amino acids. CDR3 bases: TGTGCCAGCAGTGACAGGGTCAGGGAGACCCAGTACTTC. Amino acids: CASSDRVRETQYF.

The chain couples TRBV18 to TRBJ2-5, with TRBD2 matching 7 bases. CDR3 size: 16 residues. V lost 3 bases and J lost 5; bases outside the gene matches: 12. Germline CDR1 and CDR2: KGHSH and LQKENI. The CDR3 region has the DNA TGTGCCAGCTCACCCAAGGGGCCGGGGGGTGTGGAGACCCAGTACTTC. As protein: CASSPKGPGGVETQYF.

The chain uses TRBV5-1 and TRBJ1-1; possibly TRBD1 for D (5 bases). The CDR3 covers 14 residues. The ends were cut back, 4 bases at V and 4 bases at J, with 14 bases in the middle. Germline lookup yields CDR1 SGHRS and CDR2 YFSETQ. The CDR3 DNA reads TGCGCCAGCAGCGCTCAGGGAAGAGGCACTGAAGCTTTCTTT. This translates into CASSAQGRGTEAFF.

The chain recombines TRBV27 with TRBJ1-5, with 7 bases identical to TRBD1. The germline V gene encodes CDR1 MNHEY and CDR2 SMNVEV (reference sequence). CDR3 length: 13 residues. V shed 8 bases and J 6 bases; nucleotides not matched to a gene: 7. The CDR3 bases are TGTGCCAGCTCACACAGGGGCCCTCAGCCCCAGCATTTT. Protein sequence: CASSHRGPQPQHF.

For the CDR3, the DNA is TGTGCCAGCTCACCTCCGGGACAGGGAAATTCACCCCTCCACTTT. This gives the protein CASSPPGQGNSPLHF. V is TRBV18 and J is TRBJ1-6; 9 bases line up with TRBD1. The CDR3 runs 15 residues. V lost 3 bases to trimming and J lost 7 bases; unmatched junction nucleotides: 4. CDR1 KGHSH and CDR2 LQKENI come from the germline V gene.

The chain uses TRBV6-5 and TRBJ1-5; D gene uncertain. V shed 5 bases and J shed 5 bases, with 13 bases lying between them. CDR1 and CDR2 (germline): MNHEY, SVGAGI. CDR3 length: 14 residues. DNA of the CDR3: TGTGCCAGCAGTCGGGGTCCTGTGGATCAGCCCCAGCATTTT. This translates into CASSRGPVDQPQHF.

The chain carries TRBV2 and TRBJ1-6; 9 nucleotides align to TRBD1. In germline, CDR1 is SNHLY, CDR2 FYNNEI. V shed 6 bases and J 10 bases; nucleotides not matched to a gene: 10. The length of the CDR3 is 15 residues. CDR3 sequence (DNA): TGTGCCAGCAGGACAACGGGACAGGGCGGGTCACCCCTCCACTTT. It specifies CASRTTGQGGSPLHF.

This chain uses TRBV5-4 with TRBJ2-7; 10 nucleotides match TRBD2. Looked up from germline, CDR1 is SGHNT and CDR2 is YYREEE (reference sequence). This CDR3 comprises 15 residues. Unmatched junction bases numbered 5, after V lost 3 bases and J lost 2 bases. CDR3 sequence (DNA): TGTGCCAGCAGCTACCCTAGCGGGGGTCCCTACGAGCAGTACTTC. Protein product: CASSYPSGGPYEQYF.

This rearrangement joins TRBV5-1 to TRBJ2-5, with 13 bases aligning to TRBD2. Germline CDR1 reads SGHRS; CDR2 reads YFSETQ. J gave up 2 bases and V 4 bases, and 8 bases lay outside the gene matches. This CDR3 is built from 17 residues. The CDR3 coding sequence is TGCGCCAGCAGCATGGGGACTAGCGGGACCGTTCAAGAGACCCAGTACTTC. Its protein product is CASSMGTSGTVQETQYF.

The rearrangement joins TRBV30 to TRBJ1-6, with a weak D call TRBD1 (6 bases). The V gene's germline CDR1 is GTSNPN and CDR2 SVGIG (reference sequence). Trimming took 0 bases from V and 7 from J, leaving 10 bases between them. CDR3 length: 14 amino acids. This CDR3 reads CAWSVRTGNSPLHF. In nucleotides, the CDR3 is TGTGCCTGGAGTGTACGAACAGGGAATTCACCCCTCCACTTT.

V gene TRBV19 combines with J gene TRBJ2-6; 10 bases map to TRBD1. This CDR3 has 16 residues. J lost 0 bases, V lost 5 bases, and 1 base had no gene match. Germline CDR1 is LNHDA and CDR2 is SQIVND (reference sequence). The CDR3 region is CASSGTGASGANVLTF. DNA for the CDR3: TGTGCCAGTAGTGGGACAGGGGCCTCTGGGGCCAACGTCCTGACTTTC.

This chain joins TRBV3-1 (or the pseudogene TRBV3-2) and TRBJ1-6, with D perhaps TRBD1 (6 bases). Trimming removed 0 bases at V and 11 bases at J, with 14 bases between. The CDR3 contains 15 residues. Germline values: CDR1 LGHDT, CDR2 YNNKEL (reference sequence). The chain's CDR3 is CASSQDATGPPPLHF. CDR3 nucleotides: TGTGCCAGCAGCCAAGACGCGACAGGCCCTCCACCCCTCCACTTT.

The chain uses TRBV6-1 and TRBJ1-2; the match to TRBD1 covers 7 bases. CDR1 is MNHNS and CDR2 is SASEGT in the germline V gene. The length of the CDR3 is 14 residues. V was clipped by 2 bases and J by 4 bases; unmatched bases: 4. The CDR3, as DNA: TGTGCCAGCAGTGAACGGAACAGGGGCTATGGCTACACCTTC. This translates into CASSERNRGYGYTF.

This clone was observed once. The chain joins TRBV5-4 to TRBJ1-1; tentative D call: TRBD1 (5 bases). CDR3 size: 16 residues. V gave up 4 bases and J gave up 3 bases, with 19 bases separating them. The germline gives CDR1 SGHNT, CDR2 YYREEE (reference sequence). In DNA form, the CDR3 reads TGTGCCAGCAGCCCTCGGACACTGACCGGCGACACTGAAGCTTTCTTT. This translates into CASSPRTLTGDTEAFF. Looking up the rest from reference TRBV5-4 and TRBJ1-1 gives the full variable domain: ETGVTQSPTHLIKTRGQQVTLRCSSQSGHNTVSWYQQALGQGPQFIFQYYREEENGRGNFPPRFSGLQFPNYSSELNVNALELDDSALYLCASSPRTLTGDTEAFFGQGTRLTVV.

The chain joins TRBV6-4 to TRBJ2-1; possibly TRBD1 for D (5 bases). Germline CDR1 MRHNA, CDR2 SNTAGT. The CDR3 totals 14 residues. V was pared by 5 bases and J by 3 bases, with 11 bases between. The CDR3 loop reads CASSRDSLYNEQFF. The CDR3, as DNA: TGTGCCAGCAGTCGCGACAGCCTCTACAATGAGCAGTTCTTC.